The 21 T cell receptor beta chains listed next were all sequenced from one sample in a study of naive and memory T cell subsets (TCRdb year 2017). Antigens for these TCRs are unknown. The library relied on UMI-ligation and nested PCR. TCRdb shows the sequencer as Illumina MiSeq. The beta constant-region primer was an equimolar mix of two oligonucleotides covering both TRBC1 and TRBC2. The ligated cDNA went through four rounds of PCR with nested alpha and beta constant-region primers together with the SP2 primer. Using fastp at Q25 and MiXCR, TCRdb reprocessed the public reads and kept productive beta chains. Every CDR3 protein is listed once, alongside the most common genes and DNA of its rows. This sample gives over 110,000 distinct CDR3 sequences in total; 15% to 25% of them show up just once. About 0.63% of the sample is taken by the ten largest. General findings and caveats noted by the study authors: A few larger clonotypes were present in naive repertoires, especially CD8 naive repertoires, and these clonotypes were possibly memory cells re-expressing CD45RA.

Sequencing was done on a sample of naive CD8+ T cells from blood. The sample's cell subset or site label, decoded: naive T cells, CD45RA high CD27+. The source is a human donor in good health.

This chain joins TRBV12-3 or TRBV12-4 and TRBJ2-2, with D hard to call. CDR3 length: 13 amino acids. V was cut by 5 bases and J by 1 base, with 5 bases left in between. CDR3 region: CASSHVNTGELFF. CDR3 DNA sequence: TGTGCCAGCAGTCACGTGAACACCGGGGAGCTGTTTTTT.

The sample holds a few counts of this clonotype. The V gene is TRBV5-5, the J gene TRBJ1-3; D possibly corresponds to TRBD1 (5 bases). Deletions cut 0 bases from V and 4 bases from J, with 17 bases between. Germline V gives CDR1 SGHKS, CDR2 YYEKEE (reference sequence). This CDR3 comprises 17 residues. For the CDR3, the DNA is TGTGCCAGCAGCTTGGGGGGGACGGTGGATGGAGGAAACACCATATATTTT. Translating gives CASSLGGTVDGGNTIYF.

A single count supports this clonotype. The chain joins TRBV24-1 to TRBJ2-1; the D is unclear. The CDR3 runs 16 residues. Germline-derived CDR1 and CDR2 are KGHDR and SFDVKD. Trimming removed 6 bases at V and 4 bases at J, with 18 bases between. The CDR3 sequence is CATSKGWGNRYNEQFF. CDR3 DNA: TGTGCCACCAGTAAAGGGTGGGGAAACCGATACAATGAGCAGTTCTTC.

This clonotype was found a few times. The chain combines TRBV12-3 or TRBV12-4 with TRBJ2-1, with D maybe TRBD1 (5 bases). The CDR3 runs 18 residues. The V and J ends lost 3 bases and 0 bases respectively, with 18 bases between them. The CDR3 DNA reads TGTGCCAGCAGTTTTTTGTGGACGTCAGGGCCCTCCTACAATGAGCAGTTCTTC. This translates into CASSFLWTSGPSYNEQFF.

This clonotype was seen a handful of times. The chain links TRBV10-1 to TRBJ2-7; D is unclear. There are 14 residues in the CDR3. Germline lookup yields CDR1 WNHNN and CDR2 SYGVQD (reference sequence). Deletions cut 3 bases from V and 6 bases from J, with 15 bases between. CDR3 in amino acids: CASSEDNALVEQYF. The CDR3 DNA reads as TGCGCCAGCAGTGAAGACAATGCCCTGGTCGAGCAGTACTTC.

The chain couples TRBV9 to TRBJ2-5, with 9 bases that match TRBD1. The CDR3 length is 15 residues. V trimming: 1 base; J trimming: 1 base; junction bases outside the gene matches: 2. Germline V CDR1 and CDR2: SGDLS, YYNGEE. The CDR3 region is CASSVWGQGQETQYF. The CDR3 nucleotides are TGTGCCAGCAGCGTATGGGGACAGGGCCAAGAGACCCAGTACTTC. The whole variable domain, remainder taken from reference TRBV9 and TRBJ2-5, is DSGVTQTPKHLITATGQRVTLRCSPRSGDLSVYWYQQSLDQGLQFLIQYYNGEERAKGNILERFSAQQFPDLHSELNLSSLELGDSALYFCASSVWGQGQETQYFGPGTRLLVL.

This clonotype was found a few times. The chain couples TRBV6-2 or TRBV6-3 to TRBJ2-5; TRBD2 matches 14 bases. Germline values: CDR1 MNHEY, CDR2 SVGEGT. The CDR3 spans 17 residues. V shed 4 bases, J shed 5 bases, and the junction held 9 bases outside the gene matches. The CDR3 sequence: CASSSTPGLAGEETQYF. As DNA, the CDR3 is TGTGCCAGCAGTTCAACGCCGGGACTAGCGGGAGAGGAGACCCAGTACTTC.

The DNA for the CDR3 is TGTGCCGGACAGGGGGAGTCTCATAATGAGCAGTTCTTC. Its protein is CAGQGESHNEQFF. The V gene is TRBV7-9, the J gene TRBJ2-1; the match to TRBD1 covers 10 bases. Trimming removed 11 bases from V and 7 bases from J; junction bases left unmatched: 8. CDR3 length: 13 amino acids. Germline V gives CDR1 SEHNR, CDR2 FQNEAQ (reference sequence).

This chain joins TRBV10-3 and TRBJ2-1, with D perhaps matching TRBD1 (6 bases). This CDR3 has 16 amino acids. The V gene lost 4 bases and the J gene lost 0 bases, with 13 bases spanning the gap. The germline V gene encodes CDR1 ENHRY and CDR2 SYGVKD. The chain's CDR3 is CAISVRGRGSYNEQFF. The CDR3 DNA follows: TGTGCCATCAGTGTGAGGGGGAGAGGCTCCTACAATGAGCAGTTCTTC.

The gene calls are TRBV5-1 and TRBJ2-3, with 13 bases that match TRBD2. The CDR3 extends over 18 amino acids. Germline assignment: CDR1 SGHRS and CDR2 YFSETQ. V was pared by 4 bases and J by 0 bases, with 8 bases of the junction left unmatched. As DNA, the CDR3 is TGCGCCAGCAGCCGTACGGGACTAGCGGGATCTAGCACAGATACGCAGTATTTT. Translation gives CASSRTGLAGSSTDTQYF.

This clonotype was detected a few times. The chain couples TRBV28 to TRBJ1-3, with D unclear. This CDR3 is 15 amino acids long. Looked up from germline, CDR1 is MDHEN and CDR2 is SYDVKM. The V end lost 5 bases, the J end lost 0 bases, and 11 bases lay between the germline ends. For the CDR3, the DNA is TGTGCCAGCAGTGATGCTTTCAGCTCTGGAAACACCATATATTTT. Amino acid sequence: CASSDAFSSGNTIYF.

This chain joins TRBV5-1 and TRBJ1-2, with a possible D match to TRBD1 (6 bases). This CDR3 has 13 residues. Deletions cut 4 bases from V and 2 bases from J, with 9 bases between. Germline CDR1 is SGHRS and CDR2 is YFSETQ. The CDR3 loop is CASSAGQNYGYTF. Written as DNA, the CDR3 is TGCGCCAGCAGCGCAGGACAGAACTATGGCTACACCTTC.

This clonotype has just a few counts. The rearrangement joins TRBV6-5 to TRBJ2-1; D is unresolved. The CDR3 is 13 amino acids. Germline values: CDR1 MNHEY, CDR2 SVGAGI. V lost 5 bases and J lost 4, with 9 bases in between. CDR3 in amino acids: CASSQTQYNEQFF. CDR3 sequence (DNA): TGTGCCAGCAGTCAAACCCAGTACAATGAGCAGTTCTTC.

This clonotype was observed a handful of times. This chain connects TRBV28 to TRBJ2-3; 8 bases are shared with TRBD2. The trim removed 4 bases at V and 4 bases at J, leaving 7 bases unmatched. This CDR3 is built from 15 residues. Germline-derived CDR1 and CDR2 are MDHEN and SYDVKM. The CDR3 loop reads CASSSTSGFSDTQYF. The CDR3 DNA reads TGTGCCAGCAGTTCAACTAGCGGATTTTCAGATACGCAGTATTTT.

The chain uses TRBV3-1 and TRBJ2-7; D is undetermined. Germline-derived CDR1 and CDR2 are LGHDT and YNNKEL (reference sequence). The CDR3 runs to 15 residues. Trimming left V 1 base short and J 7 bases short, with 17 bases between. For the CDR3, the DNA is TGTGCCAGCAGCCAAGGGCGTTCACTGAGTTGGGAGCAGTACTTC. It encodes CASSQGRSLSWEQYF.

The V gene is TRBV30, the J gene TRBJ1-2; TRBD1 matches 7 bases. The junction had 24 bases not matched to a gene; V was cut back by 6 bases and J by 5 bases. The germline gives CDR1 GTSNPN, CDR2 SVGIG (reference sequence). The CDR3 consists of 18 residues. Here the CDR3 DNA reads TGTGCCTGCGAACGGTATTTCAGGGGGGACAGAGTTCGTTATGGCTACACCTTC. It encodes CACERYFRGDRVRYGYTF.

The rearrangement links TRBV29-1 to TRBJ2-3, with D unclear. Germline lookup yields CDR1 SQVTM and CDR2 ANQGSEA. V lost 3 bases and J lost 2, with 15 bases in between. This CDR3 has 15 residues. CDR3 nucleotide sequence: TGCAGCGTTGATGCTGAGCCCTCTCACACAGATACGCAGTATTTT. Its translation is CSVDAEPSHTDTQYF.

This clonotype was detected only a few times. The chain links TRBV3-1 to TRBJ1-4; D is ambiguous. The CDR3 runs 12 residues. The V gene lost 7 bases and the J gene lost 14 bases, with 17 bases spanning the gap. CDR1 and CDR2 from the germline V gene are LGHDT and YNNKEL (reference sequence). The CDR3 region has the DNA TGTGCCAGCACATTAGGTTCCGGGTCCCTGTTTTTT. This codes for CASTLGSGSLFF.

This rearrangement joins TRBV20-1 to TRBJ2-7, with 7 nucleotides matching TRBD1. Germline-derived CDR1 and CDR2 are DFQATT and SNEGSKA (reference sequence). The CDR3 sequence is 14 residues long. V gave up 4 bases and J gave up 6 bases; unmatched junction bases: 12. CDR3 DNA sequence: TGCAGTGCTACCCCTCCTGAGACAGGGCTCGAGCAGTACTTC. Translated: CSATPPETGLEQYF.

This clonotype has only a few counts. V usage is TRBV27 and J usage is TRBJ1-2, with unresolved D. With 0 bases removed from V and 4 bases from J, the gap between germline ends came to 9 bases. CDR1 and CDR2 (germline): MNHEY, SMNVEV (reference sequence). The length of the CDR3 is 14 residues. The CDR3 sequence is CASSLSSGIYGYTF. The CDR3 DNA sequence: TGTGCCAGCAGTTTATCTTCGGGTATCTATGGCTACACCTTC.

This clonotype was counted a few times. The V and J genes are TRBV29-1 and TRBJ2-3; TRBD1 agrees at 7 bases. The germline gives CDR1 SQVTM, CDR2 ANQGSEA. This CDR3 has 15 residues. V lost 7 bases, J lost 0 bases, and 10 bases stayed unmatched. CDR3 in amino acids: CSAPKGQPSTDTQYF. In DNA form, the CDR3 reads TGCAGCGCCCCTAAGGGACAGCCTAGCACAGATACGCAGTATTTT.